These 16 T cell receptor beta chains share one sample of origin, sequenced in a study of memory CD4+ T cells and cytomegalovirus serostatus. Single viable CD3+CD4+CD8-CD45RO+ cells were sorted as the memory CD4+ T cells. Profiling relied on immunoSEQ multiplex PCR, and the TCRdb table lists in-frame clones only, not all of them. Of 45,000 or so clones in the sample, 75% to 85% were seen once. Source material: memory CD4+ T cells from blood. All receptors come from an adult in good health and CMV-seronegative.

This chain uses TRBV30 with TRBJ2-7; 7 nucleotides align to TRBD1. J gave up 3 bases and V 4 bases, and 6 bases lay outside the gene matches. The CDR3 length is 13 residues. Germline CDR1 and CDR2: GTSNPN and SVGIG (reference sequence). The CDR3 sequence is CAWTRDSDYEQYF. The CDR3 bases are TGTGCCTGGACCCGGGACAGCGACTACGAGCAGTACTTC.

The table lists this clone with a few counts. The genes are TRBV15 and TRBJ1-3; 10 bases align to TRBD1. This CDR3 comprises 16 residues. Unmatched junction bases numbered 8, after V lost 5 bases and J lost 4 bases. The V gene's germline CDR1 is LNHNV and CDR2 YYDKDF (reference sequence). The DNA for the CDR3 is TGTGCCACCAGCGGGACCGGGACAGGGGTCGGAAACACCATATATTTT. This gives the protein CATSGTGTGVGNTIYF.

This chain connects TRBV2 to TRBJ1-1; no firm D call. Germline-derived CDR1 and CDR2 are SNHLY and FYNNEI. The CDR3 length is 11 residues. Trimming took off 6 bases at V and 8 bases at J, with 10 bases between the two ends. The DNA for the CDR3 is TGTGCCAGCAGCGGGCTGGGAGAAGCTTTCTTT. This codes for CASSGLGEAFF.

Here the CDR3 DNA reads TGTGCCAGCAGCATAAAGGGACAGGGGGCCTATGAGCAGTTCTTC. Translated: CASSIKGQGAYEQFF. The V and J genes are TRBV5-8 and TRBJ2-1; 12 bases are shared with TRBD1. J was trimmed by 8 bases and V by 4 bases; bases with no gene match: 7. Germline-derived CDR1 and CDR2 are SGHTS and YDEGEE. This CDR3 spans 15 amino acids.

The V call is TRBV5-5, the J call TRBJ2-7, with D uncertain. V was cut by 0 bases and J by 0 bases, with 7 bases left in between. The CDR3 is made up of 14 amino acids. Germline V CDR1 and CDR2: SGHKS, YYEKEE (reference sequence). The CDR3 region has the DNA TGTGCCAGCAGCTTGGGGGTTTCCTCCTACGAGCAGTACTTC. This codes for CASSLGVSSYEQYF.

This clone was counted a few times. The V gene is TRBV6-1, the J gene TRBJ1-1; D gene ambiguous. V lost 2 bases and J 1 base, leaving 5 bases between the germline ends. The CDR3 covers 13 residues. In germline, CDR1 is MNHNS, CDR2 SASEGT. In DNA form, the CDR3 reads TGTGCCAGCAGTGAATTTCGGAACACTGAAGCTTTCTTT. This gives the protein CASSEFRNTEAFF.

The chain uses TRBV11-2 and TRBJ2-5; D is unresolved. The CDR3 sequence is 13 residues long. The germline V gene encodes CDR1 SGHAT and CDR2 FQNNGV. V lost 5 bases and J lost 1, with 8 bases in between. In DNA, the CDR3 is TGTGCCAGCAGCCGACTCGGCCAAGAGACCCAGTACTTC. This translates into CASSRLGQETQYF.

This clone showed up just once. The chain links TRBV2 to TRBJ2-1; TRBD2 is a possible D gene (6 bases). The CDR3 runs 13 residues. The germline gives CDR1 SNHLY, CDR2 FYNNEI. The V end was cut by 1 base, the J end by 9 bases, with 10 bases between. CDR3 sequence: CASSEGGRGEQFF. The CDR3 DNA sequence: TGTGCCAGCAGTGAAGGCGGGCGGGGTGAGCAGTTCTTC.

In its sample, this clone was seen a few times. The CDR3 bases are TGTGCCAGCAGTCATAACACCGGGGAGCTGTTTTTT. It translates to CASSHNTGELFF. This chain joins TRBV5-4 and TRBJ2-2, with D unresolved. V was trimmed by 5 bases and J by 2 bases, leaving 4 bases between them. In germline, CDR1 is SGHNT, CDR2 YYREEE (reference sequence). The CDR3 contains 12 residues.

The rearrangement joins TRBV20-1 to TRBJ1-2; D unclear. With 6 bases removed from V and 6 bases from J, the gap between germline ends came to 5 bases. The CDR3 is 9 amino acids. Germline loops: CDR1 DFQATT, CDR2 SNEGSKA (reference sequence). The CDR3 nucleotides are TGCAGTGCCCGGGATGGCTACACCTTC. Its translation: CSARDGYTF.

The chain carries TRBV7-3 and TRBJ2-1; D assignment may be TRBD1 or TRBD2 (5 bases each). Deletions cut 3 bases from V and 6 bases from J, with 12 bases between. The length of the CDR3 is 14 residues. Looked up from germline, CDR1 is SGHTA and CDR2 is FQGTGA. The CDR3 DNA is TGTGCCAGCAGCTTGACGGGGCAGGTCAATGAGCAGTTCTTC. Protein product: CASSLTGQVNEQFF.

The chain couples TRBV11-2 to TRBJ2-7; D unclear. V was trimmed by 7 bases and J by 1 base, leaving 17 bases between them. This CDR3 is built from 15 residues. Germline values: CDR1 SGHAT, CDR2 FQNNGV. CDR3 protein: CASNPLSVKSYEQYF. In nucleotides, the CDR3 is TGTGCCAGCAACCCGTTAAGCGTAAAATCCTACGAGCAGTACTTC.

The J gene is TRBJ2-2, the V gene TRBV7-3, with D possibly being TRBD1 (7 bases). The CDR3 has 16 residues. V lost 2 bases, J lost 7 bases, and 17 bases lay in between. Germline CDR1 SGHTA, CDR2 FQGTGA. CDR3 in DNA: TGTGCCAGCAGCTTACAACAGACAGGGAGGAACGGGGAGCTGTTTTTT. It translates to CASSLQQTGRNGELFF. Using reference TRBV7-3 and TRBJ2-2 for the parts outside the CDR3, the full variable domain is GAGVSQTPSNKVTEKGKYVELRCDPISGHTALYWYRQSLGQGPEFLIYFQGTGAADDSGLPNDRFFAVRPEGSVSTLKIQRTERGDSAVYLCASSLQQTGRNGELFFGEGSRLTVL.

V is TRBV6-6 and J is TRBJ2-1; 8 bases are shared with TRBD1. Germline assignment: CDR1 MNHNY and CDR2 SVGAGI (reference sequence). CDR3 size: 13 residues. J was trimmed by 7 bases and V by 6 bases; bases with no gene match: 5. In nucleotides, the CDR3 is TGTGCCAGCAGCGGACAGGGTTTTAATGAGCAGTTCTTC. Protein: CASSGQGFNEQFF.

This clone was seen only a few times. This chain links TRBV5-1 with TRBJ1-2; D is unresolved. Germline V lookup: CDR1 SGHRS, CDR2 YFSETQ. V was trimmed by 1 base and J by 4 bases, leaving 11 bases between them. This CDR3 comprises 14 residues. CDR3 DNA: TGCGCCAGCAGCTTGATGGAGGCCACCTATGGCTACACCTTC. Its translation is CASSLMEATYGYTF.

CDR3 bases: TGTGCCAGTAGTATAGACGCAGGGGGCAATCAGCCCCAGCATTTT. Its translation is CASSIDAGGNQPQHF. The gene calls are TRBV19 and TRBJ1-5; weak D call: TRBD1 (6 bases). The V gene's germline CDR1 is LNHDA and CDR2 SQIVND (reference sequence). There are 15 residues in the CDR3. V was trimmed by 0 bases and J by 2 bases, leaving 8 bases between them. Complete variable domain (other parts from reference TRBV19 and TRBJ1-5): DGGITQSPKYLFRKEGQNVTLSCEQNLNHDAMYWYRQDPGQGLRLIYYSQIVNDFQKGDIAEGYSVSREKKESFPLTVTSAQKNPTAFYLCASSIDAGGNQPQHFGDGTRLSIL.